The T cell receptor beta chain under discussion was sequenced for a study of blood T cell repertoires in COVID-19. In the study overall: Spain, Italy and the United States supplied samples that represented acute and convalescent COVID-19. T cells, B-cell-depleted T cells, or PBMCs provided the cDNA or gDNA that served as material.

This CDR3 region has 18 residues. Germline CDR1 is SQVTM and CDR2 is ANQGSEA. V lost 1 base and J 0 bases, leaving 18 bases between the germline ends. Original processing notes: Amplification from reference gene primers served as the basis for estimated nucleated cell counts. Some clones are missing from TCRdb's copy, which holds only in-frame ones; the method was immunoSEQ multiplex PCR. V and J calls and clone size are copied from that table; D and trimming were computed from the DNA. The table includes roughly 250,000 clones, less than 85% detected once. The genes are TRBV29-1 and TRBJ1-4, with D perhaps TRBD1 (6 bases). The source is a woman older than 75 with active or convalescent COVID-19. Sequences were obtained from peripheral blood. CDR3 region: CSVEVGDGTPTTNEKLFF. CDR3 bases: TGCAGCGTTGAAGTGGGTGATGGGACACCTACAACTAATGAAAAACTGTTTTTT.